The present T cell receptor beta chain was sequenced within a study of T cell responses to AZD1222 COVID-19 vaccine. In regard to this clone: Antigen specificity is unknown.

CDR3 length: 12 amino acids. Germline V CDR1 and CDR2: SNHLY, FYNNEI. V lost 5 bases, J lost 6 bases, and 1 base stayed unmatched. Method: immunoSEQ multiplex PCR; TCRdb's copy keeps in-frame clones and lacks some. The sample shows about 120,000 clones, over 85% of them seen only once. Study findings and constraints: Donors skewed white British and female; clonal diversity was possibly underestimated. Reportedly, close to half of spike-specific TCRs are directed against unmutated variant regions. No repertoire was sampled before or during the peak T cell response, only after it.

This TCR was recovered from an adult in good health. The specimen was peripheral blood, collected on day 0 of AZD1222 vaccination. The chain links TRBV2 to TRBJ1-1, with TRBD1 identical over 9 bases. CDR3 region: CASSRDRAEAFF. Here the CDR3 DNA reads TGTGCCAGCAGTCGGGACAGGGCTGAAGCTTTCTTT.